Shown below are 19 T cell receptor beta chains from a single sample sequenced in a study of regulatory T cells in long-lasting Graves disease. The authors built TCR beta libraries using iRepertoire HTBI primers and Arm-PCR of CDR3 regions. TCRdb re-derived calls from the multiplex PCR reads in MiXCR, one entry per CDR3 protein. Among about 310,000 distinct CDR3 sequences listed, over 15% were seen once. As for time point: newly diagnosed GD, antithyroid drugs for less than 3 months. TCR sequences were obtained from RNA taken from PBMCs. The starting material was peripheral blood mononuclear cells (PBMCs), obtained at new diagnosis, from a patient treated with antithyroid drugs. Receptors originate from a female donor with Graves disease.

This clonotype was found many times. This chain joins TRBV12-3 or TRBV12-4 and TRBJ1-1, with TRBD1 matching over 8 bases. With 4 bases clipped from V and 0 bases from J, the junction kept 10 bases outside the gene matches. The length of the CDR3 is 17 residues. Here the CDR3 DNA reads TGTGCCAGCAGTTCCGGACAGGGAGATGGGGTGAACACTGAAGCTTTCTTT. It codes for CASSSGQGDGVNTEAFF.

This clonotype was detected only a few times. This chain links TRBV6-1 with TRBJ2-1, with 11 bases aligning to TRBD2. V trimming: 5 bases; J trimming: 6 bases; junction bases outside the gene matches: 9. The CDR3 length is 16 residues. Germline-derived CDR1 and CDR2 are MNHNS and SASEGT. CDR3: CASSQPLAGALNEQFF. The CDR3 DNA reads TGTGCCAGCAGTCAACCACTAGCGGGAGCCCTCAATGAGCAGTTCTTC.

V usage is TRBV20-1 and J usage is TRBJ2-2; 7 bases line up with TRBD2. Losses at the gene ends were 1 base for V and 0 bases for J; bases not matched to a gene: 14. The CDR3 is 19 amino acids. Germline lookup yields CDR1 DFQATT and CDR2 SNEGSKA (reference sequence). This CDR3 reads CSARARLADELPNTGELFF. The CDR3 DNA is TGCAGTGCTAGAGCCCGGCTAGCGGATGAACTACCGAACACCGGGGAGCTGTTTTTT.

There are many counts of this clonotype. The chain employs TRBV3-1 and TRBJ2-7; TRBD1 might be the D (6 bases). The germline gives CDR1 LGHDT, CDR2 YNNKEL (reference sequence). V lost 4 bases and J 3 bases, leaving 16 bases between the germline ends. The CDR3 loop spans 15 amino acids. The CDR3 DNA sequence: TGTGCCAGCAGCCCGGGCACAGGGACCCTCTACGAGCAGTACTTC. Encoded protein: CASSPGTGTLYEQYF.

The V call is TRBV12-3 or TRBV12-4, the J call TRBJ2-1; TRBD2 matches 10 bases. Losses at the gene ends were 5 bases for V and 7 bases for J; bases not matched to a gene: 11. This CDR3 has 16 amino acids. CDR3 residues: CASSPPAGGPLNEQFF. CDR3 nucleotides: TGTGCCAGCAGTCCACCAGCGGGAGGGCCGCTGAATGAGCAGTTCTTC.

This clonotype was detected ten times or more. The V gene is TRBV11-3, the J gene TRBJ2-6, with D possibly matching TRBD1 (5 bases). Trimming removed 0 bases from V and 4 bases from J, with 13 bases in between. Germline CDR1 and CDR2: SGHNT and YENEEA. CDR3 length: 17 amino acids. The CDR3 sequence is CASSLDLPGIGANVLTF. CDR3 nucleotides: TGTGCCAGCAGCTTAGATCTACCAGGGATCGGGGCCAACGTCCTGACTTTC.

Points on this clonotype: One base separates it from a far larger clone, so it is likely a read error. This rearrangement joins TRBV25-1 to TRBJ2-5; a possible D gene is TRBD1 (6 bases). The CDR3 is made up of 15 amino acids. The germline CDR1 and CDR2 sequences are MGHDK and SYGVNS. The CDR3 is CDTRPRTVEGETQYF. CDR3 DNA sequence: TGTGACACACGCCCGAGGACAGTCGAAGGAGAGACCCAGTACTTC.

This clonotype has at least ten counts. The chain combines TRBV20-1 with TRBJ1-2, with D perhaps matching TRBD1 (5 bases). Trimming removed 0 bases at V and 3 bases at J, with 5 bases between. CDR1 is DFQATT and CDR2 is SNEGSKA in the germline V gene (reference sequence). CDR3 length equals 12 residues. The CDR3 loop is CSARETDYGYTF. CDR3 nucleotide sequence: TGCAGTGCTAGAGAGACAGACTATGGCTACACCTTC.

This clonotype was picked up many times. CDR3 sequence: CASSVAPLGTVNYGYTF. In DNA, the CDR3 is TGTGCCAGCAGCGTAGCTCCGTTGGGGACAGTTAACTATGGCTACACCTTC. V gene TRBV9 combines with J gene TRBJ1-2; 7 nucleotides agree with TRBD1. CDR3 length equals 17 residues. V shed 0 bases and J 1 base; nucleotides not matched to a gene: 9. Germline assignment: CDR1 SGDLS and CDR2 YYNGEE.

Worth noting for this clonotype: A much larger clone lies a single base off, so this may be a read error. The chain is built from TRBV11-3 and TRBJ2-6, with D possibly called TRBD1 or TRBD2 (5 bases each). There are 19 residues in the CDR3. CDR1 is SGHNT, CDR2 YENEEA, per germline. The CDR3 sequence is CASSPAIGTDYSGANVLAF. In nucleotides, the CDR3 is TGTGCCAGCAGCCCCGCGATAGGGACCGACTACTCTGGGGCCAACGTCCTGGCTTTC.

This clonotype was observed a few times. The chain couples TRBV28 to TRBJ2-1, with 9 bases aligning to TRBD1. In germline, CDR1 is MDHEN, CDR2 SYDVKM. CDR3 length: 16 amino acids. J was trimmed by 6 bases and V by 6 bases; bases with no gene match: 12. The CDR3 DNA follows: TGTGCCAGCAGGCGAAACCGGGACAGGGCAGTCAATGAGCAGTTCTTC. It is translated as CASRRNRDRAVNEQFF. Complete variable domain (other parts from reference TRBV28 and TRBJ2-1): DVKVTQSSRYLVKRTGEKVFLECVQDMDHENMFWYRQDPGLGLRLIYFSYDVKMKEKGDIPEGYSVSREKKERFSLILESASTNQTSMYLCASRRNRDRAVNEQFFGPGTRLTVL.

This clonotype was seen many times. The chain couples TRBV28 to TRBJ1-1; 7 positions match TRBD1. Germline values: CDR1 MDHEN, CDR2 SYDVKM. The CDR3 covers 14 residues. V lost 8 bases and J lost 6; bases outside the gene matches: 12. The CDR3 reads CASSSLRGLPEAFF. CDR3 nucleotides: TGTGCCAGCTCATCCTTAAGGGGGCTTCCTGAAGCTTTCTTT.

The J gene is TRBJ2-5, the V gene TRBV10-3; 7 bases map to TRBD2. The CDR3 has 15 amino acids. Germline V gene sequence: CDR1 ENHRY, CDR2 SYGVKD. The junction had 10 bases not matched to a gene; V was cut back by 6 bases and J by 3 bases. CDR3 protein: CAISLTKREEETQYF. CDR3 bases: TGTGCCATCAGCCTAACTAAACGGGAGGAAGAGACCCAGTACTTC.

This clonotype showed up many times. The chain joins TRBV20-1 to TRBJ2-2; D not resolved. Germline CDR1 reads DFQATT; CDR2 reads SNEGSKA (reference sequence). CDR3 length: 16 residues. Trimming pared 0 bases from V and 2 bases from J, leaving 13 bases between. The CDR3 protein is CSARDPGSPNTGELFF. In DNA form, the CDR3 reads TGCAGTGCTAGAGATCCCGGGTCACCCAACACCGGGGAGCTGTTTTTT.

At least ten counts were recorded for this clonotype. The chain links TRBV12-3 or TRBV12-4 to TRBJ2-2; D might be TRBD1 (6 bases). The CDR3 totals 16 residues. V shed 4 bases and J shed 2 bases, with 14 bases lying between them. DNA for the CDR3: TGTGCCAGCAGTTCCCCTCGGGACATCAACACCGGGGAGCTGTTTTTT. Its protein is CASSSPRDINTGELFF.

At least ten counts were recorded for this clonotype. The V gene is TRBV2, the J gene TRBJ1-5, with a possible D match to TRBD1 (5 bases). Germline V gives CDR1 SNHLY, CDR2 FYNNEI. V lost 5 bases and J lost 4, with 15 bases in between. This CDR3 has 15 residues. The CDR3 spells CASSSQAQGNQPQHF. CDR3 nucleotides: TGTGCCAGCAGTTCACAGGCTCAGGGTAATCAGCCCCAGCATTTT.

With regard to this clonotype: Given a far larger clone just one base away, this is likely a sequencing read error. This sequence joins TRBV28 and TRBJ2-5; D is tentatively TRBD1 or TRBD2 (5 bases each). CDR1 and CDR2 (germline): MDHEN, SYDVKM. The germline V and J ends were trimmed by 6 bases and 1 base, with 12 bases remaining between them. The CDR3 contains 14 residues. CDR3 DNA: TGTGCCAGCAGCTCCCGGGACGTCCAAGAGACCCAGTACTTC. Translation gives CASSSRDVQETQYF. The whole variable domain, filled in from reference TRBV28 and TRBJ2-5, reads DVKVTQSSRYLVKRTGEKVFLECVQDMDHENMFWYRQDPGLGLRLIYFSYDVKMKEKGDIPEGYSVSREKKERFSLILESASTNQTSMYLCASSSRDVQETQYFGPGTRLLVL.

Concerning this clonotype: Since a far larger clone is one base different, this is likely a read error. The conserved phenylalanine or tryptophan is not found at the CDR3 terminus, so this likely reflects a read error. The chain links TRBV5-6 to TRBJ2-1, with TRBD2 matching over 7 bases. The tail of the sequence fits TRBJ2-5 better, so the J call may be wrong. This CDR3 has 15 residues. Germline V gene lookup returns CDR1 SGHDT and CDR2 YYEEEE. In nucleotides, the CDR3 is TGTGCCAGCAGCTGGGAGGGTAGAGTTCAAGAGACCCAGTACCTC. It encodes CASSWEGRVQETQYL.

This clonotype turned up a few times. The J gene is TRBJ1-1, the V gene TRBV20-1, with D hard to call. The V gene lost 6 bases and the J gene lost 0 bases, with 11 bases spanning the gap. The CDR3 spans 13 residues. Germline CDR1 is DFQATT and CDR2 is SNEGSKA (reference sequence). CDR3 in DNA: TGCAGTGCGGGATCGCAAATGAACACTGAAGCTTTCTTT. Translated: CSAGSQMNTEAFF.